This entry describes one T cell receptor beta chain. Its antigen is unknown. Sequencing used immunoSEQ multiplex PCR; TCRdb keeps in-frame clones, though not all of them. The sample includes roughly 590,000 clones, about 95% seen only once; the top ten take around 0.097%. This sample is drawn from a study of shared clonotypes between healthy human individuals. Whole-study results and caveats: Non-shared clonotypes showed lower generation probabilities than clonotypes common to all four donors. Shared across a few donors were around 4.7% of the naive CD4 clonotypes. Naive subsets, compared against memory subsets, generally had larger estimated richness values.

Looked up from germline, CDR1 is SEHNR and CDR2 is FQNEAQ (reference sequence). This CDR3 spans 16 amino acids. V lost 0 bases and J 4 bases, leaving 15 bases between the germline ends. Naivety among CD8 cells was defined by CD45RO negativity and positive CCR7 selection, thereby excluding terminally differentiated effector memory CD45RA+ cells. The healthy adult donors were HIV-negative and reported no recent acute infections or vaccinations. This chain connects TRBV7-9 to TRBJ1-2, with TRBD1 as a possible D gene (5 bases). Sequenced material: naive CD8+ T cells sorted from blood. The TCR sequence derives from a woman younger than 45 in good health. In DNA, the CDR3 is TGTGCCAGCAGCTTAGCGCGGGACTGGCCGACCTATGGCTACACCTTC. Translating gives CASSLARDWPTYGYTF.